The 7 T cell receptor beta chains listed next were all sequenced from one sample in a study of blood T cell repertoires in COVID-19. Sequenced by immunoSEQ multiplex PCR; TCRdb stores in-frame clones only, minus some. Found here are tens of thousands of clones, 70% to 90% of them singletons; the top ten hold nearly 5%. The sequenced sample was peripheral blood. The receptors shown here come from a woman of 80 years or more with acute or convalescent COVID-19.

Only one count was recorded for this clone. The gene calls are TRBV11-2 and TRBJ2-1; no firm D call. Per germline, CDR1 SGHAT and CDR2 FQNNGV. V lost 2 bases to trimming and J lost 4 bases, with 6 bases between them. The CDR3 spans 13 residues. For the CDR3, the DNA is TGTGCCAGCAGCTTATACGGGTACAATGAGCAGTTCTTC. Protein sequence: CASSLYGYNEQFF.

V usage is TRBV10-3 and J usage is TRBJ1-2; 11 bases fit TRBD1. The CDR3 totals 16 residues. Per germline, CDR1 ENHRY and CDR2 SYGVKD. V lost 6 bases, J lost 4 bases, and 10 bases stayed unmatched. CDR3 residues: CAISGQDRGRSYGYTF. As DNA, the CDR3 is TGTGCCATCAGCGGTCAGGACAGGGGGCGAAGCTATGGCTACACCTTC.

The chain recombines TRBV18 with TRBJ1-4; D call uncertain. Germline V gene lookup returns CDR1 KGHSH and CDR2 LQKENI. V dropped 4 bases and J dropped 3 bases, with 12 bases sitting between them. The CDR3 spans 15 residues. The CDR3 loop reads CASSLAAASNEKLFF. For the CDR3, the DNA is TGTGCCAGCTCACTGGCGGCAGCATCTAATGAAAAACTGTTTTTT.

V is TRBV7-6 and J is TRBJ2-4, with D possibly TRBD1 on 6 matching bases. The V gene lost 5 bases and the J gene lost 6 bases, with 17 bases spanning the gap. The CDR3 is made up of 15 amino acids. Germline assignment: CDR1 SGHVS and CDR2 FNYEAQ. The DNA of the CDR3 is TGTGCCAGCAGCCCTCGGGACAATCGGAGAAACATTCAGTACTTC. Translated, it gives CASSPRDNRRNIQYF.

Of note for this clone: The junction shows a germline mismatch at one end, possibly a read error. The V call is TRBV7-7, the J call TRBJ2-2; 7 nucleotides match TRBD1. Per the germline V gene, CDR1 is SSHAT and CDR2 is FNYEAQ (reference sequence). CDR3 length: 16 residues. The CDR3 DNA is TGTGCTAGCAGCTCACAGGGGACGTCGAACACCGGGGAGCTGTTTTTT. Translating gives CASSSQGTSNTGELFF. The variable domain in full, completed from reference TRBV7-7 and TRBJ2-2, reads GAGVSQSPRYKVTKRGQDVTLRCDPISSHATLYWYQQALGQGPEFLTYFNYEAQPDKSGLPSDRFSAERPEGSISTLTIQRTEQRDSAMYRCASSSQGTSNTGELFFGEGSRLTVL.

The rearrangement uses TRBV5-1 and TRBJ2-7, with TRBD2 matching over 11 bases. The germline V gene has CDR1 SGHRS and CDR2 YFSETQ. The CDR3 is 18 residues long. Trimming cost V 3 bases and J 0 bases; bases outside gene matches: 11. The CDR3 is CASSWGASGRFLSYEQYF. CDR3 in DNA: TGCGCCAGCAGCTGGGGGGCTAGCGGGAGGTTCCTCTCCTACGAGCAGTACTTC.

The chain is built from TRBV6-2 or TRBV6-3 and TRBJ2-5; 7 bases are a match to TRBD2. The CDR3 runs to 13 residues. The germline CDR1 and CDR2 sequences are MNHEY and SVGEGT. Trimming took 2 bases from V and 4 from J; bases not matched to a gene: 1. The CDR3 is CASSYAGVETQYF. The CDR3 DNA is TGTGCCAGCAGTTACGCGGGGGTAGAGACCCAGTACTTC.